The sequence of this TCR beta chain was determined in a study of T cell responses to AZD1222 COVID-19 vaccine (dated by TCRdb to the early 2020s). General notes on the study: AZD1222 recipients whose second dose came at about 4 weeks and those whose second dose came at about 12 weeks were combined into one group, since spike-specific TCR depth and breadth did not differ between the two schedules. TCR sequencing was performed for 230 to 250 trial participants, of whom around 200 were given two doses of AZD1222 and 26 were given two doses of MenACWY control vaccine. Trial participants were enrolled by age into 18-55, 56-69 and 70-plus year subgroups, with approximately 150, 30 and 60 TCR-sequenced participants respectively. Broad study findings and their caveats: The 56-69-year group was small, and its depth increase did not reach significance, likely because of low power. After two AZD1222 doses, spike-specific TCR breadth and depth were significantly higher than at day 0 and than in MenACWY recipients. Nearly half of unique spike-specific TCRs reportedly recognized epitopes outside regions mutated in the B.1.351 and B.1.1.7 variants. Participants were mostly white British and included more females than males, and it was suggested by the authors that clonal diversity may have been underestimated. CD4 TCRs associated with the vaccine covered the entire spike protein, and the dominant responses were in regions 160-218 and 743-854. Because no day 14 peak-response samples were available, repertoires were characterized only after the peak T cell response. Conclusions about previously exposed vaccinees are limited, since just five or six AZD1222 recipients were seropositive for SARS-CoV-2 at baseline.

What the time point label conveys for this sample: baseline before first vaccination. Vaccinee samples were obtained from the UK trials COV001 and COV002, which included a single-blind randomized controlled phase 2/3 trial of AZD1222 (ChAdOx1 nCoV-19) in healthy adults. For TCRbeta chain sequencing, PBMC samples from trial participants were taken at day 0 and at day 28 after the second dose. The CDR3 regions of human TCRbeta chains were subjected to immunosequencing. Concerning the study's data processing: TCRs in the repertoires were matched against a reference library of SARS-CoV-2-specific TCRs that had been generated with the MIRA antigen-specificity platform. Breadth meant the fraction of unique TCRs that were SARS-CoV-2-associated, whereas depth meant the fraction of total T cells that were SARS-CoV-2-associated. Using the MIRA data, every spike-specific TCR was mapped to the spike region that the TCR reacted to and assigned to either a CD4 or a CD8 class. Log10-transformed breadth and depth values were compared by one-way ANOVA with Sidak's multiple comparisons tests. The source is immuneACCESS, and TCRdb retained only in-frame sequences with V and J called. Part of the clones is not carried over; for the studies checked, unresolved V genes explain less than half of this, and the remainder is unexplained. V, J and clone size are those of that table, while D and trimming were read from the DNA. The sample table lists 100,000 to 120,000 clones, about 87% of them with a count of one. The ten biggest clones cover 1.6% of the sample.

This clone was seen once. Its antigen is currently not known. There are no base qualities to consult, and no much larger clone falls within one base. The junction carries 13 bases between V and J, which are trimmed by 4 bases and 4 bases respectively. The germline V gene provides CDR1 SGHTA and CDR2 FQGNSA. From the cysteine through the phenylalanine, the CDR3 covers 14 amino acids. The only DNA kept is the CDR3, 42 bases in frame from the first base. Sequenced here: peripheral blood, sampled on day 0 of AZD1222 vaccination. The chain couples TRBV7-2 to TRBJ1-1; perhaps TRBD1 is the D gene, with 6 bases matching. The clonotype comes from an adult in good health. The base sequence is TGTGCCAGCAGCTCATCCAGGGGTATCACTGAAGCTTTCTTT. Its protein is CASSSSRGITEAFF.